Below, 14 T cell receptor beta chains from the same sample are listed, as sequenced in a study of T cells in Graves' hyperthyroidism and ophthalmopathy. Amplification targeted TCR beta CDR3 regions from RNA transcripts. HTBI primers were used for first-round RT-PCR of the TCR CDR3. One entry per CDR3 protein, called by TCRdb with MiXCR from the multiplex PCR reads. This sample has around 580,000 distinct CDR3 sequences, with approximately 16% found just once. Sequenced input: blood. The source of these receptors is a woman under 30 with Graves' hyperthyroidism.

The chain uses TRBV19 and TRBJ2-1, with 8 positions matching TRBD2. Trimming took 3 bases from V and 0 from J; bases not matched to a gene: 7. Germline CDR1 is LNHDA and CDR2 is SQIVND (reference sequence). The CDR3 runs to 17 residues. CDR3 region: CASSISGGGLSYNEQFF. The CDR3, as DNA: TGTGCCAGTAGTATCTCAGGCGGGGGGCTCTCCTACAATGAGCAGTTCTTC.

The J gene is TRBJ1-1, the V gene TRBV20-1, with a possible D match to TRBD1 (6 bases). The V and J ends lost 5 bases and 0 bases respectively, with 13 bases between them. CDR3 length: 14 amino acids. Germline CDR1 DFQATT, CDR2 SNEGSKA (reference sequence). The CDR3 bases are TGCAGTGCTCCCCTTAGGGGGGTGAACACTGAAGCTTTCTTT. It specifies CSAPLRGVNTEAFF.

The CDR3 loop reads CSARDESGIRSNSPLHF. CDR3 DNA sequence: TGCAGTGCTAGAGATGAGTCGGGGATTCGTTCCAATTCACCCCTCCACTTT. The V call is TRBV20-1, the J call TRBJ1-6; D ambiguous. Germline V CDR1 and CDR2: DFQATT, SNEGSKA (reference sequence). The CDR3 totals 17 residues. Trimming shortened V by 0 bases and J by 7 bases, and 19 bases separated the two germline ends.

On this clonotype itself: This clone may be a read error of a much larger clone one base away. V and J are TRBV20-1 and TRBJ2-7, with 9 bases lining up with TRBD2. The closer fit of TRBJ2-1 to the DNA end suggests the J call may be wrong. The CDR3 contains 14 residues. Germline V gives CDR1 DFQATT, CDR2 SNEGSKA (reference sequence). The CDR3 reads CSASVAGDHYEQFF. CDR3 DNA sequence: TGCAGTGCTAGTGTAGCGGGGGACCACTACGAGCAGTTCTTC.

This clonotype was recorded a few times. The J gene is TRBJ2-5, the V gene TRBV7-2; D remains ambiguous. Trimming removed 8 bases from V and 5 bases from J, with 12 bases in between. The CDR3 spans 12 residues. Germline CDR1 and CDR2: SGHTA and FQGNSA. The chain's CDR3 is CASGSLWETQYF. The DNA of the CDR3 is TGTGCCAGCGGCTCGCTATGGGAGACCCAGTACTTC.

This clonotype was observed a few times. The chain uses TRBV6-1 and TRBJ2-7; D not resolved. Trimming removed 0 bases at V and 4 bases at J, with 16 bases between. CDR1 and CDR2 from the germline V gene are MNHNS and SASEGT. The CDR3 has 16 residues. The CDR3 region is CASSEALFGQGYEQYF. The CDR3 DNA reads as TGTGCCAGCAGTGAAGCGCTTTTTGGCCAAGGTTACGAGCAGTACTTC.

This clonotype was seen only a few times. The chain joins TRBV19 to TRBJ1-2; no firm D call. The CDR3 covers 12 residues. Germline CDR1 reads LNHDA; CDR2 reads SQIVND (reference sequence). Trimming shortened V by 3 bases and J by 1 base, and 3 bases separated the two germline ends. CDR3 nucleotides: TGTGCCAGTAGTATGGATAACTATGGCTACACCTTC. It translates to CASSMDNYGYTF.

This clonotype has at least ten counts. The chain recombines TRBV6-1 with TRBJ2-1; D is unresolved. The CDR3 totals 14 residues. Trimming stripped 7 bases from V and 3 bases from J, with 13 bases between. Germline V lookup: CDR1 MNHNS, CDR2 SASEGT. CDR3 bases: TGTGCCAGCAAAGTCGAAGGATTCTACAATGAGCAGTTCTTC. Residues: CASKVEGFYNEQFF.

The CDR3 protein is CASGRAGETQYF. The CDR3 DNA sequence: TGTGCCAGCGGGAGGGCCGGGGAGACCCAGTACTTC. The chain recombines TRBV6-2 or TRBV6-3 with TRBJ2-5; TRBD2 aligns across 7 bases. Germline CDR1 reads MNHEY; CDR2 reads SVGEGT. V trimming: 8 bases; J trimming: 5 bases; junction bases outside the gene matches: 5. This CDR3 comprises 12 residues.

Only a few counts were recorded for this clonotype. This chain joins TRBV15 and TRBJ1-5; 10 bases line up with TRBD1. V was pared by 5 bases and J by 6 bases, with 7 bases of the junction left unmatched. Germline CDR1 and CDR2: LNHNV and YYDKDF (reference sequence). The CDR3 runs to 15 residues. CDR3: CATSPRDRGGQPQHF. The CDR3 DNA is TGTGCCACCAGCCCCCGGGACAGGGGTGGTCAGCCCCAGCATTTT.

This clonotype has a handful of counts. The rearrangement joins TRBV7-9 to TRBJ1-4; no clear D. This CDR3 contains 14 residues. Germline loops: CDR1 SEHNR, CDR2 FQNEAQ (reference sequence). The V and J ends lost 5 bases and 4 bases respectively, with 11 bases between them. The CDR3 loop reads CASSPLGYNEKLFF. The DNA for the CDR3 is TGTGCCAGCAGCCCCCTCGGGTATAATGAAAAACTGTTTTTT. The full variable domain, with the rest looked up from reference TRBV7-9 and TRBJ1-4, is DTGVSQNPRHKITKRGQNVTFRCDPISEHNRLYWYRQTLGQGPEFLTYFQNEAQLEKSRLLSDRFSAERPKGSFSTLEIQRTEQGDSAMYLCASSPLGYNEKLFFGSGTQLSVL.

This clonotype was counted at least ten times. The V call is TRBV4-2, the J call TRBJ1-5; a weak D match, TRBD1 (5 bases). Trimming left V 3 bases short and J 9 bases short, with 18 bases between. Germline assignment: CDR1 LGHNA and CDR2 YNFKEQ. This CDR3 is 15 amino acids long. In DNA form, the CDR3 reads TGTGCCAGCAGCCAGCAACGGGGACGGAGTTGGCCCCAGCATTTT. Protein sequence: CASSQQRGRSWPQHF.

This clonotype was recorded many times. In nucleotides, the CDR3 is TGTGCCAGCAGTTTAAGCGGGAGTGGACAAGAGACCCAGTACTTC. Translation gives CASSLSGSGQETQYF. The chain combines TRBV28 with TRBJ2-5, with 8 bases aligning to TRBD2. This CDR3 is 15 amino acids long. Trimming at V came to 2 bases and at J to 2 bases, leaving 4 bases not matched to a gene. Germline assignment: CDR1 MDHEN and CDR2 SYDVKM.

The rearrangement uses TRBV25-1 and TRBJ2-3, with TRBD2 as a possible D gene (7 bases). CDR1 and CDR2 from the germline V gene are MGHDK and SYGVNS. The germline V and J ends were trimmed by 6 bases and 5 bases, with 18 bases remaining between them. CDR3 length equals 15 residues. CDR3 nucleotide sequence: TGTGCCAGCAGCGTTGCGGGGGCGGGAAAAGATACGCAGTATTTT. It codes for CASSVAGAGKDTQYF.